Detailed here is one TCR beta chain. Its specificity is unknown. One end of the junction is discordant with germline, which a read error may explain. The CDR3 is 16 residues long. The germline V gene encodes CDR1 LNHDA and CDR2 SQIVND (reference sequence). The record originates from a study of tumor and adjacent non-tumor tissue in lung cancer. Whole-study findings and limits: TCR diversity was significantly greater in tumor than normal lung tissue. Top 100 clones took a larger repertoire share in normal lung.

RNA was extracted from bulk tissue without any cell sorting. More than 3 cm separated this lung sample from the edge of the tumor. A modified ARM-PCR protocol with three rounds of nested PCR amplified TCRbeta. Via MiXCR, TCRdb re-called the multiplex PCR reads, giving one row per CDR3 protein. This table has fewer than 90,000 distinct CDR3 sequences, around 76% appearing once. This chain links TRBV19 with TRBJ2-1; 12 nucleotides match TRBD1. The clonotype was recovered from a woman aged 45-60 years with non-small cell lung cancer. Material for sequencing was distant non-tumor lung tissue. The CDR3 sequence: CASSITGTGGLNEHFF. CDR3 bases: TGTGCCAGTAGTATTACCGGGACAGGGGGCCTCAATGAGCATTTCTTC.